Following are 5 T cell receptor beta chains from one sample sequenced in a study of T cells after yellow fever vaccination. Each CDR3 protein gets one entry after TCRdb re-called the 5' RACE reads with MiXCR. Of hundreds of thousands of distinct CDR3 sequences listed, 12% are singletons. This specimen was CD4+ T cells sorted from PBMCs, taken 15 days after the yellow fever booster vaccination. These receptors all stem from a man between 18 and 29 years old who received the YFV17D yellow fever vaccine.

This chain connects TRBV20-1 to TRBJ1-2; D gene unclear. CDR3 length: 12 residues. The V end lost 4 bases, the J end lost 0 bases, and 6 bases lay between the germline ends. Germline V lookup: CDR1 DFQATT, CDR2 SNEGSKA (reference sequence). CDR3 region: CSATGANYGYTF. In nucleotides, the CDR3 is TGCAGTGCTACAGGAGCTAACTATGGCTACACCTTC.

The V and J genes are TRBV20-1 and TRBJ1-1; possibly TRBD1 for D (5 bases). V shed 3 bases and J shed 1 base, with 9 bases lying between them. Germline values: CDR1 DFQATT, CDR2 SNEGSKA (reference sequence). The CDR3 totals 13 residues. The CDR3 nucleotides are TGCAGTGCTAGCGGGGCACAGAACACTGAAGCTTTCTTT. This translates into CSASGAQNTEAFF.

The sample holds a few counts of this clonotype. The rearrangement uses TRBV4-1 and TRBJ1-1, with 11 bases that match TRBD1. CDR1 is MGHRA and CDR2 is YSYEKL in the germline V gene. V lost 2 bases, J lost 5 bases, and 7 bases stayed unmatched. CDR3 length: 16 residues. The DNA of the CDR3 is TGCGCCAGCAGCCAACCCGGGAGGGACAGGGGGACTGAAGCTTTCTTT. As protein: CASSQPGRDRGTEAFF.

As for this clonotype: A junction end diverges from the germline sequence, so it may reflect a read error. V usage is TRBV7-2 and J usage is TRBJ1-1; D gene unclear. CDR1 is SGHTA and CDR2 is FQGNSA in the germline V gene. This CDR3 region has 13 residues. DNA for the CDR3: TGTGCCAGCACCTTAACCCCGAACACTGAAGCTTTCTTT. Protein: CASTLTPNTEAFF.

This clonotype was counted a few times. An end of the junction differs from the germline gene, which may be a read error. The V and J genes are TRBV7-2 and TRBJ1-1; no definite D call. Germline V CDR1 and CDR2: SGHTA, FQGNSA. CDR3 length: 13 residues. This chain's CDR3 is CASSLARRASLLF. Here the CDR3 DNA reads TGTGCCAGCAGCTTAGCCCGAAGAGCCAGCCTCCTCTTT.